The rows below give T cell receptor beta chains drawn from one sample of a study of blood T cell repertoires in COVID-19. Here immunoSEQ multiplex PCR was the method, and the copy in TCRdb shows in-frame clones only, minus some. The data show some 250,000 clones, 80% to 90% seen once. Material for sequencing was peripheral blood. Every receptor here comes from a young woman with COVID-19, enrolled during active disease. Each CDR3 is given with its conserved first and last residue. A D gene is named only where the DNA matches it firmly. A clone size is listed for some rows: how often the clone was seen (once, few, many), or a class if it is expanded.

j_call clone_size d_call v_call cdr3_nt cdr3_aa
TRBJ1-1 NA NA TRBV24-1 TGTGCCACCAGTGACCCCACCACGGCGGTTCGCATGAACACTGAAGCTTTCTTT CATSDPTTAVRMNTEAFF
TRBJ1-5 NA NA TRBV11-2 TGTGCCAGCAGCCCCGTTATGGGGGCTCGAAATCAGCCCCAGCATTTT CASSPVMGARNQPQHF
TRBJ2-7 NA NA TRBV7-9 TGTGCCAGTTCAAACAGGGCCTCCTACGAGCAGTACTTC CASSNRASYEQYF
TRBJ1-2 few TRBD1 TRBV28 TGTGCCAGCAGTTTAGTGGCAGGGGGCAATGGCTACACCTTC CASSLVAGGNGYTF
TRBJ1-3 few TRBD1 TRBV7-8 TGTGCCAGCAGTTGGGACAGGGGGCGTGGAAACACCATATATTTT CASSWDRGRGNTIYF
TRBJ1-1 NA NA TRBV10-2 TGCGCCAGCAGTGGACAGCTGAACACTGAAGCTTTCTTT CASSGQLNTEAFF
TRBJ2-2 few TRBD2 TRBV19 TGTGCCAGTAGTGGTCCGGGGGGGGCCCGCTACTACGACACCGGGGAGCTGTTTTTT CASSGPGGARYYDTGELFF
TRBJ1-1 once TRBD1 TRBV5-4 TGTGCCAGCAGCTCATCGGACAGGGGGAGGTCTGAAGCTTTCTTT CASSSSDRGRSEAFF
TRBJ1-2 NA NA TRBV29-1 TGCAGCGTTGAAGGGCGAGGGCAATACACCTTC CSVEGRGQYTF
TRBJ2-7 NA TRBD1 TRBV5-1 TGCGCCAGCAAGGGGACAGGCCCCTACGAGCAGTACTTC CASKGTGPYEQYF
TRBJ2-1 NA TRBD2 TRBV10-1 TGCGCCAGCAGTGAGACGGGACTATCAGACAATGAGCAGTTCTTC CASSETGLSDNEQFF
TRBJ1-2 NA TRBD1 TRBV7-2 TGTGCCAGCAGCCGCCTGACAGGGGACGGTGGCTACACCTTC CASSRLTGDGGYTF
TRBJ2-7 NA TRBD2 TRBV19 TGTGCCAGTAGTATAAGCGGGGGGGCCCACGAGCAGTACTTC CASSISGGAHEQYF
TRBJ2-2 NA TRBD1 TRBV24-1 TGTGCCACCAGTGATGGGAGGGAACCGGGACAGGGGAGCGGGGAGCTGTTTTTT CATSDGREPGQGSGELFF
TRBJ2-1 NA TRBD2 TRBV10-2 TGCGCCAGCAGGCTAGCGGGAGACAATGAGCAGTTCTTC CASRLAGDNEQFF
TRBJ1-1 few TRBD1 TRBV24-1 TGTGCCACCAGTGATTCGAGGGGGCTAAGCACTGAAGCTTTCTTT CATSDSRGLSTEAFF
TRBJ1-2 NA NA TRBV30 TGTGCCTGGACAGAGGGCTATGGCTACACCTTC CAWTEGYGYTF
TRBJ1-2 NA NA TRBV9 TGTGCCAGCAGCGTAGGGCTGGGCAACTATGGCTACACCTTC CASSVGLGNYGYTF
TRBJ1-1 NA TRBD1 TRBV5-1 TGCGCCAGCAGTTTAAAGGGACAGGGGGCGCAAACTTTCTTT CASSLKGQGAQTFF
TRBJ1-2 NA TRBD1 TRBV23-1 TGCGCCAGCAGTCAGGCGGACAGGGGCAACTATGGCTACACCTTC CASSQADRGNYGYTF
TRBJ2-5 once NA TRBV7-9 TGTGCCAGCGAGACAGTTGGAGAGACCCAGTACTTC CASETVGETQYF
TRBJ2-3 NA TRBD2 TRBV28 TGTGCCAGCAGCCCTGGACTAGCGGGGGGCCGAGCAGATACGCAGTATTTT CASSPGLAGGRADTQYF
TRBJ1-1 NA TRBD1 TRBV18 TGTGCCAGCTCACCTTCACAGGGGTTCGACACTGAAGCTTTCTTT CASSPSQGFDTEAFF
TRBJ2-5 NA NA TRBV18 TGTGCCAGCTCACCACAGCAGACCCAGTACTTC CASSPQQTQYF
TRBJ2-5 NA TRBD1 TRBV4-1 TGCGCCAGCAGCCAATTAAAAGCCCCGGGACAGAGCTTCGCGACCCAGTACTTC CASSQLKAPGQSFATQYF
TRBJ2-2 few NA TRBV27 TGTGCCAGCAGTCCAAGACAACTGAACACCGGGGAGCTGTTTTTT CASSPRQLNTGELFF
TRBJ2-1 once TRBD2 TRBV7-2 TGTGCCAGCAGCTTAGTGGGGGGGACCTACAATGAGCAGTTCTTC CASSLVGGTYNEQFF
TRBJ2-7 NA TRBD1 TRBV6-5 TGTGCCAGCAGCGAGGGGACAGGGGCAAACTACGAGCAGTACTTC CASSEGTGANYEQYF
TRBJ2-5 NA NA TRBV10-3 TGTGCCATCAGTGATGTTGGAGGGGCGGGGGAGACCCAGTACTTC CAISDVGGAGETQYF
TRBJ2-5 NA NA TRBV10-1 TGCGCCAGCTCGCAGTCCCCGCGGTCGACCCAGTACTTC CASSQSPRSTQYF
TRBJ2-7 NA TRBD2 TRBV19 TGTGCCAGTAGTATGGGAGCGGGGGCCGAGCAGTACTTC CASSMGAGAEQYF
TRBJ2-3 NA NA TRBV18 TGTGCCAGCTCACCGCCTCGGGGCACAGATACGCAGTATTTT CASSPPRGTDTQYF
TRBJ1-2 NA TRBD1 TRBV30 TGTGCCTGGAATCACCGCAGGACAGGGACGGACTATGGCTACACCTTC CAWNHRRTGTDYGYTF
TRBJ2-3 NA TRBD1 TRBV27 TGTGCCAGCAGTTTCTGGGACAGGGTCACAGATACGCAGTATTTT CASSFWDRVTDTQYF
TRBJ2-3 NA NA TRBV10-1 TGCGCCAGCAGTGAGTTAGAGGGTGATACGCAGTATTTT CASSELEGDTQYF
TRBJ2-2 NA NA TRBV7-9 TGTGCCAGCAGCCCAGTTAATACAAACACCGGGGAGCTGTTTTTT CASSPVNTNTGELFF
TRBJ1-6 NA NA TRBV7-9 TGTGCCAGCCAAATCGGTGGAGTCTATAATTCACCCCTCCACTTT CASQIGGVYNSPLHF
TRBJ2-2 NA TRBD1 TRBV18 TGTGCCAGCTCACCACTTGACAGGGGGACTTCAGCGAACACCGGGGAGCTGTTTTTT CASSPLDRGTSANTGELFF
TRBJ1-2 NA TRBD1 TRBV5-1 TGCGCCAGCAGCTTGGGCCAGGACAGGGCCTATGGCTACACCTTC CASSLGQDRAYGYTF
TRBJ1-2 NA NA TRBV7-6 TGTGCCAGCAGCTTAAGTCATGACAGTAACTATGGCTACACCTTC CASSLSHDSNYGYTF
TRBJ2-2 NA NA TRBV11-2 TGTGCCAGCAGCTTACCGGTACGGGCCGGGGAGCTGTTTTTT CASSLPVRAGELFF
TRBJ2-6 NA NA TRBV28 TGTGCCAGCAGCGAGTCCCCCGCCTCTGGGGCCAACGTCCTGACTTTC CASSESPASGANVLTF